This TCR beta chain was captured by sequencing in a study of T cells in localized non-small cell lung cancer. Assay used: immunoSEQ multiplex PCR; TCRdb lists only in-frame clones, some missing. The sample holds approximately 67,000 clones; approximately 84% are singletons and the top ten take less than 15%. Germline V lookup: CDR1 SGHNT, CDR2 YYREEE (reference sequence). The V gene lost 4 bases and the J gene lost 0 bases, with 18 bases spanning the gap. CDR3 length equals 17 residues. The TCR comes from a female donor of 60 years or more with stage I lung adenocarcinoma. The sequencing used peripheral blood, collected before any cancer treatment. This chain uses TRBV5-4 with TRBJ2-3; D is perhaps TRBD2 (6 bases). The CDR3 reads CASSRGGTGPSTDTQYF. As DNA, the CDR3 is TGTGCCAGCAGCCGTGGCGGGACTGGGCCTAGCACAGATACGCAGTATTTT.